A single sample is the source of the 25 T cell receptor beta chains below, sequenced in a study of CD8+ T cells in alopecia areata. The sample's treatment: oral pan-JAK inhibitor, 5-10 mg twice daily. Investigators isolated RNA and reverse transcribed it into cDNA to act as the sequencing template. Repertoires were generated with immunoSEQ multiplex PCR, while TCRdb's copy carries only in-frame clones and drops some. The sample has 200,000 to 250,000 clones; more than 30% are singletons. The sample in question was CD4+ T cells sorted from blood, obtained around week 31, from a patient treated with tofacitinib. The receptors derive from a human donor with alopecia areata.

The chain has TRBV6-5 and TRBJ2-5; 9 bases align to TRBD1. CDR3 length: 15 amino acids. Per germline, CDR1 MNHEY and CDR2 SVGAGI. J lost 2 bases, V lost 2 bases, and 3 bases had no gene match. Here the CDR3 reads CASSYQGTGQETQYF. The CDR3, as DNA: TGTGCCAGCAGTTACCAGGGGACAGGGCAAGAGACCCAGTACTTC.

CDR3 sequence (DNA): TGTGCCAGCAGCAAACTGGGCCGCCTCGAGGACGGCTACACCTTC. As protein: CASSKLGRLEDGYTF. The V and J genes are TRBV5-4 and TRBJ1-2; D is unclear. The V end was cut by 4 bases, the J end by 8 bases, with 21 bases between. Germline-derived CDR1 and CDR2 are SGHNT and YYREEE (reference sequence). This CDR3 has 15 residues.

This clone came up a few times. The genes are TRBV30 and TRBJ2-1; D possibly corresponds to TRBD2 (6 bases). The V end was cut by 5 bases, the J end by 5 bases, with 16 bases between. Germline V gene sequence: CDR1 GTSNPN, CDR2 SVGIG (reference sequence). The length of the CDR3 is 14 residues. DNA of the CDR3: TGTGCCTGGGGTCCCGGACTATCTAACAATGAGCAGTTCTTC. Translation gives CAWGPGLSNNEQFF.

The chain recombines TRBV30 with TRBJ1-4; unclear D gene. Germline V lookup: CDR1 GTSNPN, CDR2 SVGIG (reference sequence). V lost 0 bases and J 8 bases, leaving 19 bases between the germline ends. The CDR3 is 16 amino acids. CDR3 in DNA: TGTGCCTGGAGTGTCTATAGGGCAGGAGAGACGGAAAAACTGTTTTTT. Translating it yields CAWSVYRAGETEKLFF. Filled out from reference TRBV30 and TRBJ1-4, the complete variable domain reads SQTIHQWPATLVQPVGSPLSLECTVEGTSNPNLYWYRQAAGRGLQLLFYSVGIGQISSEVPQNLSASRPQDRQFILSSKKLLLSDSGFYLCAWSVYRAGETEKLFFGSGTQLSVL.

The chain links TRBV20-1 to TRBJ2-1; D unresolved. V was pared by 6 bases and J by 4 bases, with 7 bases between. The germline gives CDR1 DFQATT, CDR2 SNEGSKA (reference sequence). The CDR3 length is 11 residues. The chain's CDR3 is CSASDYNEQFF. The CDR3 DNA reads TGCAGTGCATCCGATTACAATGAGCAGTTCTTC.

This clone came up a few times. The chain has TRBV9 and TRBJ2-1, with 10 bases lining up with TRBD2. The CDR3 runs 16 residues. Trimming removed 3 bases from V and 2 bases from J; junction bases left unmatched: 5. Germline CDR1 and CDR2: SGDLS and YYNGEE. The CDR3 loop is CASSETSGRAYNEQFF. The CDR3 DNA is TGTGCCAGCAGCGAAACCAGCGGGAGGGCCTACAATGAGCAGTTCTTC.

The chain joins TRBV11-2 to TRBJ2-3, with 12 bases lining up with TRBD2. This CDR3 is built from 16 residues. Trimming removed 6 bases from V and 4 bases from J; junction bases left unmatched: 8. Germline V gene data show CDR1 as SGHAT and CDR2 as FQNNGV. The CDR3 coding sequence is TGTGCCAGCAGGACGAATAGACTAGCGGGGGCAGATACGCAGTATTTT. Translation gives CASRTNRLAGADTQYF. Filled out from reference TRBV11-2 and TRBJ2-3, the complete variable domain reads EAGVAQSPRYKIIEKRQSVAFWCNPISGHATLYWYQQILGQGPKLLIQFQNNGVVDDSQLPKDRFSAERLKGVDSTLKIQPAKLEDSAVYLCASRTNRLAGADTQYFGPGTRLTVL.

The chain joins TRBV25-1 to TRBJ1-2; no firm D call. The CDR3 loop spans 13 amino acids. Looked up from germline, CDR1 is MGHDK and CDR2 is SYGVNS. Trimming took off 1 base at V and 6 bases at J, with 9 bases between the two ends. CDR3 amino acids: CASSESGFHGYTF. Written as DNA, the CDR3 is TGTGCCAGCAGTGAATCGGGTTTCCATGGCTACACCTTC.

This clone has only a few counts. The V call is TRBV29-1, the J call TRBJ2-2; D may be TRBD1 (5 bases). The V end lost 6 bases, the J end lost 1 base, and 6 bases lay between the germline ends. The CDR3 consists of 12 residues. Germline CDR1 SQVTM, CDR2 ANQGSEA. The DNA of the CDR3 is TGCAGCGTCGGACAGAACACCGGGGAGCTGTTTTTT. Its translation: CSVGQNTGELFF.

The chain recombines TRBV6-5 with TRBJ1-1; 7 positions match TRBD1. CDR1 and CDR2 from the germline V gene are MNHEY and SVGAGI. Trimming cost V 7 bases and J 1 base; bases outside gene matches: 6. The CDR3 totals 14 residues. The DNA for the CDR3 is TGTGCCAGCAATACTAGGACAGGGAACACTGAAGCTTTCTTT. This codes for CASNTRTGNTEAFF.

This chain connects TRBV12-5 to TRBJ1-2; the D gene is possibly TRBD1 (5 bases). V shed 3 bases and J shed 3 bases, with 8 bases lying between them. CDR1 is LGHNT and CDR2 is FRNRAP in the germline V gene. The CDR3 consists of 13 residues. This CDR3 is CASGFDSYYGYTF. In DNA form, the CDR3 reads TGTGCTAGTGGTTTCGACAGCTACTATGGCTACACCTTC.

The rearrangement joins TRBV30 to TRBJ2-7, with 9 bases that match TRBD1. CDR1 and CDR2 from the germline V gene are GTSNPN and SVGIG (reference sequence). The CDR3 is 16 amino acids. V shed 1 base and J 5 bases; nucleotides not matched to a gene: 12. The CDR3 region has the DNA TGTGCCTGGAGTGGGGAAGGTTGGACAGGGGTCCACGAGCAGTACTTC. This translates into CAWSGEGWTGVHEQYF.

The rearrangement uses TRBV14 and TRBJ2-7, with 9 nucleotides matching TRBD1. CDR1 is SGHDN, CDR2 FVKESK, per germline. V gave up 1 base and J gave up 3 bases; unmatched junction bases: 4. This CDR3 spans 15 amino acids. CDR3 coding DNA: TGTGCCAGCAGCCAAGGACGGACAGGGGACTACGAGCAGTACTTC. Translating gives CASSQGRTGDYEQYF.

This chain joins TRBV30 and TRBJ1-1; the match to TRBD1 covers 11 bases. The CDR3 runs 15 residues. Per the germline V gene, CDR1 is GTSNPN and CDR2 is SVGIG (reference sequence). V shed 2 bases and J 7 bases; nucleotides not matched to a gene: 9. CDR3 protein: CAWSLDRGRLSEAFF. CDR3 sequence (DNA): TGTGCCTGGAGTTTGGACAGGGGGCGGTTGAGTGAAGCTTTCTTT.

This chain connects TRBV11-2 to TRBJ2-1, with 8 bases identical to TRBD2. CDR1 is SGHAT, CDR2 FQNNGV, per germline. V shed 1 base and J 6 bases; nucleotides not matched to a gene: 11. The CDR3 loop spans 17 amino acids. The CDR3 region has the DNA TGTGCCAGCAGCTTAGTCTGGACTAGCTCTTTTTCCAATGAGCAGTTCTTC. Translation gives CASSLVWTSSFSNEQFF.

The V call is TRBV6-5, the J call TRBJ1-2; 7 nucleotides agree with TRBD1. This CDR3 has 14 residues. The V segment lost 5 bases and the J segment 8 bases; nucleotides outside the gene matches: 11. Per the germline V gene, CDR1 is MNHEY and CDR2 is SVGAGI. The CDR3 DNA reads TGTGCCAGCAGTCTTACCGGGACAGAATACGGCTACACCTTC. Amino acid sequence: CASSLTGTEYGYTF.

A single count supports this clone. This chain joins TRBV5-1 and TRBJ2-3; no clear D. Germline CDR1 is SGHRS and CDR2 is YFSETQ. This CDR3 spans 12 amino acids. Trimming removed 2 bases at V and 2 bases at J, with 3 bases between. DNA of the CDR3: TGCGCCAGCAGCTTCGCCACAGATACGCAGTATTTT. Translating gives CASSFATDTQYF.

The chain employs TRBV6-6 and TRBJ1-5; the D gene is possibly TRBD1 (6 bases). Germline V lookup: CDR1 MNHNY, CDR2 SVGAGI (reference sequence). V gave up 0 bases and J gave up 2 bases, with 11 bases separating them. There are 16 residues in the CDR3. This chain's CDR3 is CASSYSRGLGNQPQHF. DNA of the CDR3: TGTGCCAGCAGTTACTCCAGGGGTTTGGGCAATCAGCCCCAGCATTTT.

V and J are TRBV7-2 and TRBJ2-6; tentatively, D is TRBD2 (5 bases). CDR1 is SGHTA, CDR2 FQGNSA, per germline. V shed 5 bases and J shed 2 bases, with 13 bases lying between them. The CDR3 loop spans 16 amino acids. CDR3 protein: CASSPRVEAGANVLTF. The CDR3 DNA sequence: TGTGCCAGCAGCCCGAGGGTTGAAGCTGGGGCCAACGTCCTGACTTTC.

This clone was seen only a few times. This chain joins TRBV25-1 and TRBJ2-1, with D possibly called TRBD1 or TRBD2 (5 bases each). This CDR3 is 13 amino acids long. Germline values: CDR1 MGHDK, CDR2 SYGVNS. V was trimmed by 8 bases and J by 5 bases, leaving 13 bases between them. CDR3 coding DNA: TGTGCCAGCCGACAGAGGGGTAACAATGAGCAGTTCTTC. Amino acid sequence: CASRQRGNNEQFF.

This clone has more than one count but fewer than ten. The rearrangement links TRBV10-3 to TRBJ1-2, with D hard to call. Deletions cut 3 bases from V and 2 bases from J, with 4 bases between. Germline V gene data show CDR1 as ENHRY and CDR2 as SYGVKD. The CDR3 consists of 12 residues. CDR3 DNA sequence: TGTGCCATCAGTGACAGAAACTATGGCTACACCTTC. Its translation: CAISDRNYGYTF.

There are a few counts of this clone. Other DNA sequences of this sample code for an identical CDR3. CDR3 region: CSVEGRVNTEAFF. CDR3 in DNA: TGCAGCGTTGAAGGCAGGGTGAACACTGAAGCTTTCTTT. The gene calls are TRBV29-1 and TRBJ1-1, with a tentative D call TRBD1 (5 bases). Germline values: CDR1 SQVTM, CDR2 ANQGSEA. This CDR3 has 13 residues. Trimming shortened V by 1 base and J by 0 bases, and 6 bases separated the two germline ends.

This clone was picked up a small number of times. V and J are TRBV30 and TRBJ1-4; D is unclear. CDR3 size: 12 residues. Per the germline V gene, CDR1 is GTSNPN and CDR2 is SVGIG (reference sequence). Here the CDR3 reads CAGGYGDEKLFF. CDR3 sequence (DNA): TGTGCTGGAGGGTACGGCGATGAAAAACTGTTTTTT.

There are a few counts of this clone. V usage is TRBV29-1 and J usage is TRBJ2-1; TRBD1 matches 9 bases. Germline-derived CDR1 and CDR2 are SQVTM and ANQGSEA. Trimming removed 3 bases from V and 9 bases from J; junction bases left unmatched: 6. The CDR3 is made up of 13 amino acids. The CDR3 DNA sequence: TGCAGCGTTGAGAGGACAGGGGTAGGTGAGCAGTTCTTC. This encodes CSVERTGVGEQFF.

Points on this clone: The sample contains more than one DNA sequence encoding this CDR3. The chain recombines TRBV5-1 with TRBJ2-7, with D hard to call. Deletions cut 0 bases from V and 0 bases from J, with 10 bases between. The CDR3 has 15 residues. Germline V CDR1 and CDR2: SGHRS, YFSETQ. This chain's CDR3 is CASSLDGWSSYEQYF. The DNA of the CDR3 is TGCGCCAGCAGCTTGGACGGCTGGAGCTCCTACGAGCAGTACTTC.